This is a list of T cell receptor beta chains from one sample in a study of identical twins. Via MiXCR, TCRdb re-called the 5' RACE reads, giving one row per CDR3 protein. The sample consists of about 530,000 distinct CDR3 sequences, under 25% of them appearing once. The sample was also linked to a second study, of yellow fever vaccine responses in identical twins.

The specimen sequenced was CD4+ T cells sorted from blood. The origin of the receptors is a young woman in good health. The CDR3 runs from the conserved cysteine through the conserved F or W. D genes are given only for firm matches. Clone size appears in some rows only: once, few, many, or a class for an expanded clone.

clone size: -; D gene: -; CDR3 length: 19; J gene: TRBJ2-1; V gene: TRBV4-1; CDR3 DNA: TGCGCCAGCAGCCAAGAAAGGGCTGGACTCAGGTTTCTATACAATGAGCAGTTCTTC; CDR3 protein: CASSQERAGLRFLYNEQFF
clone size: many; D gene: TRBD1; CDR3 length: 15; J gene: TRBJ1-4; V gene: TRBV2; CDR3 DNA: TGTGCCAGCAGTCAAGGGACAGCAACTAATGAAAAACTGTTTTTT; CDR3 protein: CASSQGTATNEKLFF
clone size: few; D gene: TRBD1; CDR3 length: 15; J gene: TRBJ2-7; V gene: TRBV12-3/TRBV12-4; CDR3 DNA: TGTGCCAGCAGCACGGGACAGGGCACGATCTACGAGCAGTACTTC; CDR3 protein: CASSTGQGTIYEQYF
clone size: -; D gene: -; CDR3 length: 14; J gene: TRBJ2-5; V gene: TRBV2; CDR3 DNA: TGTGCCAGCATTCGCCTGGGGATGATGGAGACCCAGTACTTC; CDR3 protein: CASIRLGMMETQYF
clone size: -; D gene: -; CDR3 length: 12; J gene: TRBJ1-2; V gene: TRBV5-6; CDR3 DNA: TGTGCCAGCATCATAGAGGGGGATGGCTACACCTTC; CDR3 protein: CASIIEGDGYTF
clone size: -; D gene: TRBD2; CDR3 length: 18; J gene: TRBJ2-1; V gene: TRBV5-1; CDR3 DNA: TGCGCCAGCAGCTGGGGCGGGACTAGCGCCCGGGGGTACAATGAGCAGTTCTTC; CDR3 protein: CASSWGGTSARGYNEQFF
clone size: few; D gene: TRBD1; CDR3 length: 15; J gene: TRBJ2-2; V gene: TRBV7-2; CDR3 DNA: TGTGCCAGCAGCCCTCGGACAGGGGGTGTCGGGGAGCTGTTTTTT; CDR3 protein: CASSPRTGGVGELFF
clone size: -; D gene: -; CDR3 length: 14; J gene: TRBJ2-1; V gene: TRBV28; CDR3 DNA: TGTGCCAGCCTTGACAGCATCACCTACAATGAGCAGTTCTTC; CDR3 protein: CASLDSITYNEQFF
clone size: few; D gene: -; CDR3 length: 14; J gene: TRBJ2-7; V gene: TRBV4-1; CDR3 DNA: TGCGCCAGCAGCCTTCCGGGACAAAACTACGAGCAGTACTTC; CDR3 protein: CASSLPGQNYEQYF
clone size: many; D gene: TRBD1; CDR3 length: 14; J gene: TRBJ2-7; V gene: TRBV28; CDR3 DNA: TGTGCCAGCAGTGGCCCGGGACAGGGCGACGAGCAGTACTTC; CDR3 protein: CASSGPGQGDEQYF
clone size: few; D gene: -; CDR3 length: 14; J gene: TRBJ2-5; V gene: TRBV12-3/TRBV12-4; CDR3 DNA: TGTGCCAGCAGTTTAGGAGCGGGTGGAGAGACCCAGTACTTC; CDR3 protein: CASSLGAGGETQYF
clone size: few; D gene: -; CDR3 length: 16; J gene: TRBJ2-5; V gene: TRBV5-1; CDR3 DNA: TGCGCCAGCAGTTATGGGACCCACCAAACAAGGGAGACCCAGTACTTC; CDR3 protein: CASSYGTHQTRETQYF
clone size: few; D gene: TRBD2; CDR3 length: 17; J gene: TRBJ2-1; V gene: TRBV27; CDR3 DNA: TGTGCCAGCAGTTCCCGGCTAGCGGGAGGGCTGGGCGATGAGCAGTTCTTC; CDR3 protein: CASSSRLAGGLGDEQFF
clone size: few; D gene: TRBD2; CDR3 length: 17; J gene: TRBJ2-3; V gene: TRBV20-1; CDR3 DNA: TGCAGTGCTGAGACCCCGGGACTAGCGGGAGGGGCAGATACGCAGTATTTT; CDR3 protein: CSAETPGLAGGADTQYF
clone size: -; D gene: -; CDR3 length: 15; J gene: TRBJ2-3; V gene: TRBV3-1; CDR3 DNA: TGTGCCAGCAGCCAAAAACCTCTCAGCACAGATACGCAGTATTTT; CDR3 protein: CASSQKPLSTDTQYF
clone size: -; D gene: -; CDR3 length: 11; J gene: TRBJ1-1; V gene: TRBV12-3/TRBV12-4; CDR3 DNA: TGTGCCAGCAGTTTTTTCGCTGAAGCTTTCTTT; CDR3 protein: CASSFFAEAFF
clone size: -; D gene: TRBD2; CDR3 length: 15; J gene: TRBJ2-1; V gene: TRBV11-2; CDR3 DNA: TGTGCCAGCAGCTTAAGAGTTAGCGGGAGGAATGAGCAGTTCTTC; CDR3 protein: CASSLRVSGRNEQFF
clone size: -; D gene: -; CDR3 length: 13; J gene: TRBJ1-6; V gene: TRBV28; CDR3 DNA: TGTGCCAGCAGTTTATGGGCGGGATCACCCCTCCACTTT; CDR3 protein: CASSLWAGSPLHF
clone size: few; D gene: TRBD2; CDR3 length: 16; J gene: TRBJ2-1; V gene: TRBV5-1; CDR3 DNA: TGCGCCAGCAGCTTGCCTAGCGGCAGCTCCTACAATGAGCAGTTCTTC; CDR3 protein: CASSLPSGSSYNEQFF
clone size: -; D gene: TRBD2; CDR3 length: 15; J gene: TRBJ2-7; V gene: TRBV20-1; CDR3 DNA: TGCAGTGCTAGACCGGGACTAGCGGGGGCCTACGAGCAGTACTTC; CDR3 protein: CSARPGLAGAYEQYF
clone size: -; D gene: TRBD1; CDR3 length: 13; J gene: TRBJ2-1; V gene: TRBV7-9; CDR3 DNA: TGTGCCAGCAGCGAGGGGACAGTCATTGAGCAGTTCTTC; CDR3 protein: CASSEGTVIEQFF
clone size: -; D gene: -; CDR3 length: 15; J gene: TRBJ2-2; V gene: TRBV7-3; CDR3 DNA: TGTGCCAGCAGCTTTGTGCTCCCACCCGCCGGGGAGCTGTTTTTT; CDR3 protein: CASSFVLPPAGELFF
clone size: -; D gene: -; CDR3 length: 12; J gene: TRBJ1-5; V gene: TRBV6-2/TRBV6-3; CDR3 DNA: TGTGCCAGCCGGGGGGGGGGTCAGCCCCAGCATTTT; CDR3 protein: CASRGGGQPQHF
clone size: -; D gene: TRBD1; CDR3 length: 17; J gene: TRBJ2-2; V gene: TRBV11-2; CDR3 DNA: TGTGCCAGCAGCCCAGTGGGGGACAGCATCAACACCGGGGAGCTGTTTTTT; CDR3 protein: CASSPVGDSINTGELFF
clone size: few; D gene: -; CDR3 length: 13; J gene: TRBJ2-1; V gene: TRBV2; CDR3 DNA: TGTGCCAGCAGTGTACTACTACACAATGAGCAGTTCTTC; CDR3 protein: CASSVLLHNEQFF
clone size: -; D gene: TRBD2; CDR3 length: 15; J gene: TRBJ2-2; V gene: TRBV20-1; CDR3 DNA: TGCAGTGCATCCGGGGGGGCGGAGAACACCGGGGAGCTGTTTTTT; CDR3 protein: CSASGGAENTGELFF
clone size: -; D gene: -; CDR3 length: 14; J gene: TRBJ2-2; V gene: TRBV24-1; CDR3 DNA: TGTGCCACCAGTGATTTGACCGACACCGGGGAGCTGTTTTTT; CDR3 protein: CATSDLTDTGELFF
clone size: few; D gene: -; CDR3 length: 17; J gene: TRBJ2-2; V gene: TRBV3-1; CDR3 DNA: TGTGCCAGCAGCCAAGCCGGGATTTTGGCGAACACCGGGGAGCTGTTTTTT; CDR3 protein: CASSQAGILANTGELFF
clone size: -; D gene: TRBD1; CDR3 length: 13; J gene: TRBJ1-2; V gene: TRBV10-3; CDR3 DNA: TGTGCCATCAGACAGGGGGTGAACTATGGCTACACCTTC; CDR3 protein: CAIRQGVNYGYTF
clone size: -; D gene: -; CDR3 length: 16; J gene: TRBJ1-3; V gene: TRBV14; CDR3 DNA: TGTGCCAGCAGCCAAGATCTCCGGATCTCTGGAAACACCATATATTTT; CDR3 protein: CASSQDLRISGNTIYF
clone size: -; D gene: -; CDR3 length: 15; J gene: TRBJ2-2; V gene: TRBV7-6; CDR3 DNA: TGTGCCAGCAGCTCAGGAGGGGGCCCCACCGGGGAGCTGTTTTTT; CDR3 protein: CASSSGGGPTGELFF